This TCR beta chain comes out of a study of Ad26.COV2.S vaccination and SARS-CoV-2 variants. Overall study context: Donor joined the COV1001 Ad26.COV2.S trial arm. Intramuscular Ad26.COV2.S at 5x10^10 or 1x10^11 viral particles.

This table comes from immunoSEQ multiplex PCR, and its TCRdb copy is limited to in-frame clones, with some not included. The data show hundreds of thousands of clones, with around 89% seen just once and about 1.5% held by the top ten. This CDR3 comprises 14 residues. Trimming at V came to 4 bases and at J to 7 bases, leaving 13 bases not matched to a gene. The germline V gene has CDR1 GTSNPN and CDR2 SVGIG (reference sequence). Treatment specified: around 19 received Ad26.COV2.S at low or high dose, single or two shots; about 5 received placebo; per-sample allocation not given. Each sample was drawn 63 days after the first injection (of vaccine or placebo). The individual, an adult aged 18-55 years, was a donor in Boston.

The clonotype comes from a person aged 18-60 years who received the Ad26.COV2.S COVID-19 vaccine or a placebo. The chain employs TRBV30 and TRBJ2-7; TRBD1 aligns across 7 bases. The starting material was peripheral blood, obtained in a trial of Ad26.COV2.S vaccine versus placebo. CDR3 coding DNA: TGTGCCTGGAACCGGGACAGCGACCCGGGGGAGCAGTACTTC. Amino acid sequence: CAWNRDSDPGEQYF.